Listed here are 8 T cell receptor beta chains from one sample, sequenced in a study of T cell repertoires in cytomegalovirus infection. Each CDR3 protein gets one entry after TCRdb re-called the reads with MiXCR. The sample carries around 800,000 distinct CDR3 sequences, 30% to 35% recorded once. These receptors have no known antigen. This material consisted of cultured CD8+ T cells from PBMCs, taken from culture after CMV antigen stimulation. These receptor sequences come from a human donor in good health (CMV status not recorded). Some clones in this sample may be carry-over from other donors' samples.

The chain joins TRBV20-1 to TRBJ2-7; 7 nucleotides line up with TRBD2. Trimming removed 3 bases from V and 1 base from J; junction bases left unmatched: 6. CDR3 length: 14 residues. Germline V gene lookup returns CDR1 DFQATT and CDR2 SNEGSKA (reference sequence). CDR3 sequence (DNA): TGCAGTGCTAGGTCAACGGGGGGTTCCTACGAGCAGTACGTC. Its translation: CSARSTGGSYEQYV.

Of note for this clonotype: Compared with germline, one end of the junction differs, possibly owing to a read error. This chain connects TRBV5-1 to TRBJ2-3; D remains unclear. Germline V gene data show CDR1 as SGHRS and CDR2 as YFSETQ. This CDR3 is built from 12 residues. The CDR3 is CVSSQYTDTQYF. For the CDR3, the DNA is TGCGTCAGCAGCCAATACACAGATACGCAGTATTTT.

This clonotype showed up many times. CDR3 region: CASSLDGPFTPQETQYF. In DNA, the CDR3 is TGTGCCAGCAGCTTAGACGGGCCGTTTACACCTCAAGAGACCCAGTACTTC. The V gene is TRBV7-2, the J gene TRBJ2-5; D uncertain. Germline values: CDR1 SGHTA, CDR2 FQGNSA. The CDR3 consists of 17 residues. Trimming cost V 1 base and J 2 bases, with 17 bases left between them.

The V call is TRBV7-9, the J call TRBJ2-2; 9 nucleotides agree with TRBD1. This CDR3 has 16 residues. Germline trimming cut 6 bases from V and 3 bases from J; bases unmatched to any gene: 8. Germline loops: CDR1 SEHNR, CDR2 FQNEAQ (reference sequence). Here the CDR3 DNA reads TGTGCCAGCAGGCCACCGGGACAGGGCTACACCGGGGAGCTGTTTTTT. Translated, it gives CASRPPGQGYTGELFF.

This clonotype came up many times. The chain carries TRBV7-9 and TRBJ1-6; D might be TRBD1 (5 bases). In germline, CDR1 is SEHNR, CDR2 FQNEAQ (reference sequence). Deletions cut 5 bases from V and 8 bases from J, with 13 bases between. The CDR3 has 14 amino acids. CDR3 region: CASSALGGDSPLHF. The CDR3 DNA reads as TGTGCCAGCAGCGCCCTCGGGGGAGATTCACCCCTCCACTTT.

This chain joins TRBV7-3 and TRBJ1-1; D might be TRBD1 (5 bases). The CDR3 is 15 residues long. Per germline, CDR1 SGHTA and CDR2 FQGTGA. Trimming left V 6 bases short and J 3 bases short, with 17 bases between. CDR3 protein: CASSSPGVRDTEAFF. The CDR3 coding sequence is TGTGCCAGCAGTTCTCCGGGGGTCCGGGACACTGAAGCTTTCTTT.

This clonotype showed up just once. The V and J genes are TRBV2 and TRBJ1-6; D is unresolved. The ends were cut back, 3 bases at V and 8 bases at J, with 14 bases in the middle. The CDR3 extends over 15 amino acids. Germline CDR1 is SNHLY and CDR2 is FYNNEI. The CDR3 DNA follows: TGTGCCAGCAGTGATCCGGGCAGGTTGGATTCACCCCTCCACTTT. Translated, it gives CASSDPGRLDSPLHF.

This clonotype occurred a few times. CDR3 sequence: CATRRGETQYF. The CDR3 coding sequence is TGTGCCACCAGAAGGGGGGAGACCCAGTACTTC. The chain employs TRBV27 and TRBJ2-5; a weak D match, TRBD1 (6 bases). V lost 10 bases and J lost 5, with 11 bases in between. This CDR3 contains 11 residues. Germline V gives CDR1 MNHEY, CDR2 SMNVEV (reference sequence).